This T cell receptor beta chain was identified during a study of OX40 agonist ivuxolimab in advanced cancers. Overall study context: Antecedent anti-PD-1, anti-PD-L1 or anti-CTLA-4 therapy was permissible, with around 40% having received some.

J gave up 5 bases and V 4 bases, and 8 bases lay outside the gene matches. The germline V gene encodes CDR1 SGHRS and CDR2 YFSETQ. This CDR3 comprises 16 residues. Assay: immunoSEQ multiplex PCR; the TCRdb copy retains only in-frame clones and omits some. The sample lists more than 70,000 clones, approximately 84% seen once, with 20% to 25% in the top ten. The sequencing used CD4+ or CD8+ T cells sorted from blood, collected in a trial of the OX40 agonist ivuxolimab. This chain uses TRBV5-1 with TRBJ2-5; 13 positions match TRBD2. This TCR derives from an adult with an advanced solid tumor such as melanoma, head and neck, liver or kidney cancer. CDR3 nucleotide sequence: TGCGCCAGCAGCCAGGGACTAGCGGGGATGGGGGAGACCCAGTACTTC. Translation gives CASSQGLAGMGETQYF.